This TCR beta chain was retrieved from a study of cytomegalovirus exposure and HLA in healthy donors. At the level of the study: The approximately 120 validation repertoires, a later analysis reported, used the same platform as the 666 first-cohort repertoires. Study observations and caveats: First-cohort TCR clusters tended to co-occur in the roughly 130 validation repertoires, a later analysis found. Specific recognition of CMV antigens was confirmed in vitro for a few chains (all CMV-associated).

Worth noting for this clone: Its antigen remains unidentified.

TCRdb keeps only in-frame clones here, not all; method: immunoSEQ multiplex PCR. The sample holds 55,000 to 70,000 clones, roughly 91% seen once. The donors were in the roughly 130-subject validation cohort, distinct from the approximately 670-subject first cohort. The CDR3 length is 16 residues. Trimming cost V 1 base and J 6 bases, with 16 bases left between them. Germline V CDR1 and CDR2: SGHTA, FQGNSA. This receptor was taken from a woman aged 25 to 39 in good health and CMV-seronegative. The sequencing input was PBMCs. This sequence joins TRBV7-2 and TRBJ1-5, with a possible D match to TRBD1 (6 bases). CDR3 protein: CASSLVMGARGQPQHF. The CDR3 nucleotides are TGTGCCAGCAGCTTAGTTATGGGGGCGCGAGGTCAGCCCCAGCATTTT.